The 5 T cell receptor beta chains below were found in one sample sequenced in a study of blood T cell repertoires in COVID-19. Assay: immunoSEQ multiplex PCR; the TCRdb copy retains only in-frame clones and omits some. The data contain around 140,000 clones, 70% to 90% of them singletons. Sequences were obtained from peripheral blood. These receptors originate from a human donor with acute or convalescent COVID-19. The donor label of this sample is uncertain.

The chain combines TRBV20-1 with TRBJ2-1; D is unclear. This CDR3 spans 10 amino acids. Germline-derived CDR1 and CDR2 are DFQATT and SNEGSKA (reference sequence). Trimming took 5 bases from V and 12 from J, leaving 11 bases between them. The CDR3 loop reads CSAHTGAQFF. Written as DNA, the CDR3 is TGCAGTGCTCACACTGGAGCGCAGTTCTTC.

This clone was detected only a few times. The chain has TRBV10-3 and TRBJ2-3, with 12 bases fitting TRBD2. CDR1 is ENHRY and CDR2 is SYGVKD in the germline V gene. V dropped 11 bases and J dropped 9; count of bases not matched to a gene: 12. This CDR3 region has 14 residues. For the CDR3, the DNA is TGTGCCGCCTGTACTAGCGGGAGGTGGAACACGCAGTATTTT. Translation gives CAACTSGRWNTQYF.

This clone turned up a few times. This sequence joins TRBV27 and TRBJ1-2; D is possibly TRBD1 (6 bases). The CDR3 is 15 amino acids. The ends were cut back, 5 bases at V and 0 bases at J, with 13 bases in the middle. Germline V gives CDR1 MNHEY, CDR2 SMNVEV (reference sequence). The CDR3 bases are TGTGCCAGCAGTAGGGGGAGTCAGGCTAACTATGGCTACACCTTC. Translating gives CASSRGSQANYGYTF.

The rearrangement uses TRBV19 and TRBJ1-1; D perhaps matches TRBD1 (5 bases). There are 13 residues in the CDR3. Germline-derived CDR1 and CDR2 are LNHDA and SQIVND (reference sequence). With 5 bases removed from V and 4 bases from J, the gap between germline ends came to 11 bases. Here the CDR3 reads CASSLGGSTEAFF. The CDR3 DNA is TGTGCCAGTAGTCTTGGGGGGAGCACTGAAGCTTTCTTT.

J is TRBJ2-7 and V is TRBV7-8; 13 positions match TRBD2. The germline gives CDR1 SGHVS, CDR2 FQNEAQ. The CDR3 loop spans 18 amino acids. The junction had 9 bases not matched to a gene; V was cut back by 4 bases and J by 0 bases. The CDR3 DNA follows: TGTGCCAGCAGCTCTCGACTAGCGGGGGGCCCCAGCTCCTACGAGCAGTACTTC. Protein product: CASSSRLAGGPSSYEQYF.